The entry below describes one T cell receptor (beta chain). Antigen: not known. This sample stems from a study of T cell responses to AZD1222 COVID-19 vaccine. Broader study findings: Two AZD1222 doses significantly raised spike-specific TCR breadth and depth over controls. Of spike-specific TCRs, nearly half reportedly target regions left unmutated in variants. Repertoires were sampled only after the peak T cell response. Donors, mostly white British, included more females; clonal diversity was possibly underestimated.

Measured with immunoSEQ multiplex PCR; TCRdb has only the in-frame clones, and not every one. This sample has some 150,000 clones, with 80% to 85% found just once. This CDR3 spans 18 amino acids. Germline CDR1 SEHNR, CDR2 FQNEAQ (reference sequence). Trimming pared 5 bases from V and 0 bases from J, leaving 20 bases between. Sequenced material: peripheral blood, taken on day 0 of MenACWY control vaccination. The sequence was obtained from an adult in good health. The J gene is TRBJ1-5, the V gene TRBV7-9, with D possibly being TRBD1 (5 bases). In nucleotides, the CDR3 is TGTGCCAGCAGCGGATCGGGACGGGGAATTTATAGCAATCAGCCCCAGCATTTT. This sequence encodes CASSGSGRGIYSNQPQHF.